This T cell receptor (beta chain) was sequenced in a study of blood T cell repertoires in COVID-19. Study-wide background: Sites in the United States, Italy and Spain provided acute and convalescent COVID-19 samples.

Individuals aged roughly 18 to 90 years were recruited from fewer than 30 US areas. There are a few counts of this clone. The authors' processing: Reference gene primer amplification gave nucleated cell count estimates. TCRdb's table, derived via immunoSEQ multiplex PCR, lists solely in-frame clones and lacks some. The DNA gave D and trimming, while V, J and clone size come from that table. This sample yields a few hundred thousand clones, of which around 85% are seen a single time; 3.5% to 4.5% belongs to the top ten. The CDR3 is 13 amino acids. The junction had 3 bases not matched to a gene; V was cut back by 6 bases and J by 4 bases. Germline assignment: CDR1 MNHEY and CDR2 SVGAGI.

The source material was PBMCs or T cells enriched from blood (not recorded which). This sequence joins TRBV6-5 and TRBJ2-7, with 10 nucleotides matching TRBD2. The sequence was collected from a woman in her 40s with acute COVID-19. The CDR3 DNA follows: TGTGCCAGCAGGGGTAGCGGGGGGTACGAGCAGTACTTC. Translation: CASRGSGGYEQYF.